This TCR beta chain was obtained from a study of regulatory T cells in long-lasting Graves disease. The study, taken as a whole, reports: Possibly, too few samples lowered accuracy.

Trimming removed 4 bases from V and 3 bases from J; junction bases left unmatched: 10. CDR1 MNHEY and CDR2 SMNVEV come from the germline V gene (reference sequence). The CDR3 is 16 amino acids. Concerning this clonotype: Its antigen is still unknown. A far larger clone is one base from this, pointing to a likely read error.

Arm-PCR of CDR3 regions and iRepertoire HTBI primers were used to build TCR beta libraries. MiXCR, applied by TCRdb to the multiplex PCR reads, yields one record per CDR3 protein. The table includes 400,000 to 500,000 distinct CDR3 sequences, 12% to 15% detected once. Time point given: newly diagnosed GD, antithyroid drugs for less than 3 months. With RNA extracted from PBMCs as input, the TCR library was made. Investigators report Graves' disease was diagnosed under American Thyroid Association guidelines. In addition, the sample was reused for a study of T cells in Graves' hyperthyroidism and ophthalmopathy. That publication notes: When ophthalmopathy did not progress within 18 months, Graves' hyperthyroidism was considered stable. First-round RT-PCR targeting the TCR CDR3 was performed with the HTBI primer set.

The sequences come from peripheral blood mononuclear cells (PBMCs), collected at new diagnosis, from a patient treated with antithyroid drugs. The receptor comes from a woman between 50 and 59 years old with Graves disease. The chain has TRBV27 and TRBJ2-7; 9 bases map to TRBD1. CDR3 residues: CASSSRQGTGSYEQYF. Written as DNA, the CDR3 is TGTGCCAGCAGTTCTCGGCAAGGGACAGGGAGCTACGAGCAGTACTTC.